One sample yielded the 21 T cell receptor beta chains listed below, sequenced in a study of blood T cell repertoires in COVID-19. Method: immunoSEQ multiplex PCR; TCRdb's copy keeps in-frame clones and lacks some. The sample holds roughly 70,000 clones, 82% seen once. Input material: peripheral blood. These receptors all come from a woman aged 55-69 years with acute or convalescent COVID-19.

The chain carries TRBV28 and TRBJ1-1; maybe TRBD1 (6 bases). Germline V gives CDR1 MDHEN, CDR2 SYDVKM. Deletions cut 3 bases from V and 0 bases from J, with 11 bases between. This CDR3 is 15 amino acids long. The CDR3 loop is CASSLGRGMNTEAFF. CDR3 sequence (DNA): TGTGCCAGCAGTTTGGGGAGGGGGATGAACACTGAAGCTTTCTTT.

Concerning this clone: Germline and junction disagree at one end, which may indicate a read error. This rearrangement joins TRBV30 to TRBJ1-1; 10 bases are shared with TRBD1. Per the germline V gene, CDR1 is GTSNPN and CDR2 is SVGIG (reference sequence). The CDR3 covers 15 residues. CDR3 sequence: CAWSGLGQGNAEAFF. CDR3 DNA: TGTGCCTGGAGTGGTTTGGGACAGGGGAACGCTGAAGCTTTCTTT.

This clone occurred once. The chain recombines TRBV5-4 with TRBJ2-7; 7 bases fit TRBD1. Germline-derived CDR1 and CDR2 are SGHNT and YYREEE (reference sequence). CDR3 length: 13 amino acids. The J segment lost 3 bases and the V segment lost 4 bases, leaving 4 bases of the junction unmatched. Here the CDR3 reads CASSVDRVYEQYF. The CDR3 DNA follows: TGTGCCAGCAGCGTCGACAGGGTCTACGAGCAGTACTTC.

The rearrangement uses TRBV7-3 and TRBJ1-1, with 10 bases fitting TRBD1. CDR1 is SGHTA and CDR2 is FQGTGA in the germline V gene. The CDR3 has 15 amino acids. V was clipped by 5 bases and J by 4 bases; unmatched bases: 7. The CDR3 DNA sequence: TGTGCCAGCAGCCCTGCGGGACAGGGGATCACTGAAGCTTTCTTT. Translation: CASSPAGQGITEAFF.

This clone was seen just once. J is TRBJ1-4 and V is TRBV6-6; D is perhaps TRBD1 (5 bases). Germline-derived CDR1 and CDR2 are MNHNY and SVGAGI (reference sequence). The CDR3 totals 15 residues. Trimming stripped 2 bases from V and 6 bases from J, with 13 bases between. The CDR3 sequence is CASSYTGTSDEKLFF. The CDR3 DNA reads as TGTGCCAGCAGTTACACAGGAACGTCGGATGAAAAACTGTTTTTT.

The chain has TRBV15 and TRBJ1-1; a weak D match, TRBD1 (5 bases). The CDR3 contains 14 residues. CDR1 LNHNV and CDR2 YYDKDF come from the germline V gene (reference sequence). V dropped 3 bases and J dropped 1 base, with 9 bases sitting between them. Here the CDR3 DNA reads TGTGCCACCAGCAGCCAACAGGCGAACACTGAAGCTTTCTTT. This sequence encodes CATSSQQANTEAFF.

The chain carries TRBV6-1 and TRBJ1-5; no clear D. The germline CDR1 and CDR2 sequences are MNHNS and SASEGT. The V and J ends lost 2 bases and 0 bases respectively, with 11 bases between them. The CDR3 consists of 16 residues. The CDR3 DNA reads TGTGCCAGCAGTGAATTTTCTAGGTATAGCAATCAGCCCCAGCATTTT. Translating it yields CASSEFSRYSNQPQHF.

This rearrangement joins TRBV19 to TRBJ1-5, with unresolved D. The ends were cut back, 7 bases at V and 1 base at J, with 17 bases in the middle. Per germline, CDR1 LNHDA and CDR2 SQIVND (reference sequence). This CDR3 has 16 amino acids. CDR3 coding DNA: TGTGCCAGTAATGATCGACTCTTAGGAAGCAATCAGCCCCAGCATTTT. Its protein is CASNDRLLGSNQPQHF.

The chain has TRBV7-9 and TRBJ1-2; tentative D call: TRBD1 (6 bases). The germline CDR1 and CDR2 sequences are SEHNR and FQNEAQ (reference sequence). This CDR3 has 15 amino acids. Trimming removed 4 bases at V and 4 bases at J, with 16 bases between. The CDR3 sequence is CASSSPRGGGYGYTF. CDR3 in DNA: TGTGCCAGCAGCTCCCCTCGCGGGGGCGGCTATGGCTACACCTTC.

CDR3 nucleotide sequence: TGCGCCAGCGAACCCGGACAGGCGGACACCGGGGAGCTGTTTTTT. It codes for CASEPGQADTGELFF. This chain joins TRBV5-1 and TRBJ2-2; TRBD1 matches at 7 bases. The CDR3 runs to 15 residues. Germline CDR1 reads SGHRS; CDR2 reads YFSETQ. J gave up 3 bases and V 7 bases, and 9 bases lay outside the gene matches.

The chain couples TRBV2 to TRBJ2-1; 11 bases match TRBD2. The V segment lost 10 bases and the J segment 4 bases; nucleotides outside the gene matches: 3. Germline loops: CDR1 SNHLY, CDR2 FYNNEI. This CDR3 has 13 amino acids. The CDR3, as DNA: TGTGCCACGGGGACTAGCGGTTACAATGAGCAGTTCTTC. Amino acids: CATGTSGYNEQFF.

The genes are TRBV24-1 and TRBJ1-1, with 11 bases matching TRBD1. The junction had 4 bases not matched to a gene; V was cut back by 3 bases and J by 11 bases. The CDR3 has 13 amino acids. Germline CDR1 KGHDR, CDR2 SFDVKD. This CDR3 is CATSDLRDRGAFF. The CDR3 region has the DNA TGTGCCACCAGTGATCTAAGGGACAGGGGGGCTTTCTTT.

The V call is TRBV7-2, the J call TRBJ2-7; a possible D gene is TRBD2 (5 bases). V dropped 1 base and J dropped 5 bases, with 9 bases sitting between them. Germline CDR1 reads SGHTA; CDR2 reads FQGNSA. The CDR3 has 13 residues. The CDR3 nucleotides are TGTGCCAGCAGCTTAGACCTGGGAGACGAGCAGTACTTC. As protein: CASSLDLGDEQYF.

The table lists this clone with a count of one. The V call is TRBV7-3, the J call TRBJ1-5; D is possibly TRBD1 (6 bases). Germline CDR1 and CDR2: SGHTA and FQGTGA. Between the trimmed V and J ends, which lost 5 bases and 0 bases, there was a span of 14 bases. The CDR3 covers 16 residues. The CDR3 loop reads CASSGSGHYSNQPQHF. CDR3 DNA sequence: TGTGCCAGCAGCGGCTCGGGACATTATAGCAATCAGCCCCAGCATTTT.

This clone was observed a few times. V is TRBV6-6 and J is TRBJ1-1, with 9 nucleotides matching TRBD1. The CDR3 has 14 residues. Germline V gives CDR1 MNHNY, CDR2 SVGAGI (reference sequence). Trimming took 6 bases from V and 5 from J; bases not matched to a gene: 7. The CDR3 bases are TGTGCCAGCAGCCCAATACAGGGGGCTACTGAAGCTTTCTTT. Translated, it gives CASSPIQGATEAFF.

CDR3 sequence reads: CASSLVPGEEAFF. CDR3 nucleotide sequence: TGCGCCAGCAGCTTGGTCCCGGGGGAGGAAGCTTTCTTT. This chain joins TRBV5-1 and TRBJ1-1, with a possible D match to TRBD1 (5 bases). Trimming left V 0 bases short and J 8 bases short, with 11 bases between. This CDR3 has 13 residues. From germline, CDR1 is SGHRS and CDR2 YFSETQ.

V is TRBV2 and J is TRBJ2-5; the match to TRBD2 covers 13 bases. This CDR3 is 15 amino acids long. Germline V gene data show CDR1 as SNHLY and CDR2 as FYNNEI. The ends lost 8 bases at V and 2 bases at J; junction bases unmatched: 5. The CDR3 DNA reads TGTGCCAGCGGAAGACTAGCGGGGGGACAAGAGACCCAGTACTTC. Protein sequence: CASGRLAGGQETQYF.

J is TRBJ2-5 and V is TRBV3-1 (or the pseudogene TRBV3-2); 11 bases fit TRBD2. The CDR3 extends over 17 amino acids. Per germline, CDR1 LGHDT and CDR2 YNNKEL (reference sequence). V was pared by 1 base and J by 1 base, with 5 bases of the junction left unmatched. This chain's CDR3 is CASSQGVLAGAQETQYF. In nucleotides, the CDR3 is TGTGCCAGCAGCCAAGGCGTACTAGCGGGAGCCCAAGAGACCCAGTACTTC.

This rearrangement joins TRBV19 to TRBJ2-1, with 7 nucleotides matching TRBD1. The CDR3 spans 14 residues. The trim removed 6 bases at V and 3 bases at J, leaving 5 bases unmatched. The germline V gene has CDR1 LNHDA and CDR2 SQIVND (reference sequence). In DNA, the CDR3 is TGTGCCAGTAGACCCCGGGACAGCTACAATGAGCAGTTCTTC. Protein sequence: CASRPRDSYNEQFF.

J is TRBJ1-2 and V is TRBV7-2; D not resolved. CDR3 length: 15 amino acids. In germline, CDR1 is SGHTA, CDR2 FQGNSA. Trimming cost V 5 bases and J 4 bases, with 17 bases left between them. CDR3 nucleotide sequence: TGTGCCAGCAGCCCCCTTGATGAACAGCTCTATGGCTACACCTTC. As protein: CASSPLDEQLYGYTF.

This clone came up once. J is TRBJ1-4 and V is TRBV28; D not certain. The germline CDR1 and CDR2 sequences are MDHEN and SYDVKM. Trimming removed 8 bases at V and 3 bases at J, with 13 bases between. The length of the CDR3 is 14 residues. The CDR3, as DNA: TGTGCCAGCTTAGAGGGCGCAGCTAATGAAAAACTGTTTTTT. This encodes CASLEGAANEKLFF. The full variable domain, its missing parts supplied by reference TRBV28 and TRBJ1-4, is DVKVTQSSRYLVKRTGEKVFLECVQDMDHENMFWYRQDPGLGLRLIYFSYDVKMKEKGDIPEGYSVSREKKERFSLILESASTNQTSMYLCASLEGAANEKLFFGSGTQLSVL.